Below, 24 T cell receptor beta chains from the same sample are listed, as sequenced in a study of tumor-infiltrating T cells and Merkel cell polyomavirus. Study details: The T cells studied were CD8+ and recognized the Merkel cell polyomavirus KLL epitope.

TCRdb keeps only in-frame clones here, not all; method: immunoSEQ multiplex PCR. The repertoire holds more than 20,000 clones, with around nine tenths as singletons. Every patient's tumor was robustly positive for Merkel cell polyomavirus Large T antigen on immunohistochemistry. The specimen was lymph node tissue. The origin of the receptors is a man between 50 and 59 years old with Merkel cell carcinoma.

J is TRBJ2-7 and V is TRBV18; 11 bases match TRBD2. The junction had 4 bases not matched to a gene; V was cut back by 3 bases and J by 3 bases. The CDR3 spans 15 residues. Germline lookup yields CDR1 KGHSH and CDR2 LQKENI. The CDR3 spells CASSPPSGGHYEQYF. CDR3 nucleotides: TGTGCCAGCTCACCCCCTAGCGGGGGGCACTACGAGCAGTACTTC.

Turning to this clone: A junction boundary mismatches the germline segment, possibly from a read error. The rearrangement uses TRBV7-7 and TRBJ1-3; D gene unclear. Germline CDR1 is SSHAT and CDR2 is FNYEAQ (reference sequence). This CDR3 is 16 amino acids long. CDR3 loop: CASSLVSEAGGNTIYF. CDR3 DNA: TGTGCTAGCAGCTTAGTCAGCGAGGCTGGAGGAAACACCATATATTTT.

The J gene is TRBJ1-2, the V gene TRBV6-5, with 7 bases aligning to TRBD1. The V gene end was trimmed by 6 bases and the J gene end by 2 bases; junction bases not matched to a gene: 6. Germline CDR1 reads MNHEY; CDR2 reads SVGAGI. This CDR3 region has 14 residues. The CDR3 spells CASSRSDRNYGYTF. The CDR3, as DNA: TGTGCCAGCAGCCGTTCGGACAGGAACTATGGCTACACCTTC.

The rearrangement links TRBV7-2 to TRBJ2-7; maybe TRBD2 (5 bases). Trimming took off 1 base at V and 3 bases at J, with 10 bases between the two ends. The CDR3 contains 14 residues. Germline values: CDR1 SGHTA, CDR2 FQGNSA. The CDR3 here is CASSLGVGDYEQYF. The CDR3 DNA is TGTGCCAGCAGCTTAGGCGTCGGGGACTACGAGCAGTACTTC.

The DNA of the CDR3 is TGTGCCACCAGCAGGGAAAGACAGGGCCCAACTAATGAAAAACTGTTTTTT. This translates into CATSRERQGPTNEKLFF. The V gene is TRBV15, the J gene TRBJ1-4; 7 bases fit TRBD1. CDR1 and CDR2 from the germline V gene are LNHNV and YYDKDF (reference sequence). The CDR3 consists of 17 residues. The J segment lost 0 bases and the V segment lost 3 bases, leaving 7 bases of the junction unmatched. Together with reference TRBV15 and TRBJ1-4, the CDR3 gives the full variable domain: DAMVIQNPRYQVTQFGKPVTLSCSQTLNHNVMYWYQQKSSQAPKLLFHYYDKDFNNEADTPDNFQSRRPNTSFCFLDIRSPGLGDTAMYLCATSRERQGPTNEKLFFGSGTQLSVL.

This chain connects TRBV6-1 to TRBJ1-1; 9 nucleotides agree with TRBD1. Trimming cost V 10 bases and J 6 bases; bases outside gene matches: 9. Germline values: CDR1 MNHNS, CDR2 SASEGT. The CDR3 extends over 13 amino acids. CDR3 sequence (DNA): TGTGCCACCCGGACAGGGGAAGGGGCTGAAGCTTTCTTT. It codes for CATRTGEGAEAFF.

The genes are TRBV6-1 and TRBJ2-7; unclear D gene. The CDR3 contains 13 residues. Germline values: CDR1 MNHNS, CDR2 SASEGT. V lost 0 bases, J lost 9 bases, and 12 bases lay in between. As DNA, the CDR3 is TGTGCCAGCAGTGAAGCGGGTTACGGCGGGCAGTACTTC. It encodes CASSEAGYGGQYF.

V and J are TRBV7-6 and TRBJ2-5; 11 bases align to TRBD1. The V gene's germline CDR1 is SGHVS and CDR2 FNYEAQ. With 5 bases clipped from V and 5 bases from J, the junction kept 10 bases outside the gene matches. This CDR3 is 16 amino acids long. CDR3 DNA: TGTGCCAGCAGCCCCCGGACAGGGGGCAGCGGGGAGACCCAGTACTTC. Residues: CASSPRTGGSGETQYF.

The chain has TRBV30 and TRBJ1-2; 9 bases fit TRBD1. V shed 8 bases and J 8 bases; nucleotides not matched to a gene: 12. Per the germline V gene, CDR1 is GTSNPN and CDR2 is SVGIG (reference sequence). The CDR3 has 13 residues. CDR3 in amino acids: CARTETGGWGYTF. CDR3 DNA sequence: TGTGCCAGAACTGAAACAGGGGGCTGGGGCTACACCTTC.

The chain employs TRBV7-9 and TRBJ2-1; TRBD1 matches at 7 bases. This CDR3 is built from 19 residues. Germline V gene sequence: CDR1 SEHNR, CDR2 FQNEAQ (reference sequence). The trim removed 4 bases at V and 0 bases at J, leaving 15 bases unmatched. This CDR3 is CASSSLRDSPISSYNEQFF. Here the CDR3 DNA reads TGTGCCAGCAGCTCCCTCCGGGACAGCCCCATTAGCTCCTACAATGAGCAGTTCTTC.

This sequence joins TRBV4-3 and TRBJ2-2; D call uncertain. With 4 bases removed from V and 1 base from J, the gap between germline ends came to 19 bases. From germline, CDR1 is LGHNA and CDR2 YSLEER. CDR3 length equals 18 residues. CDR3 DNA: TGCGCCAGCAGCCTCTTTTGGGCAGACAAGCTGAACACCGGGGAGCTGTTTTTT. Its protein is CASSLFWADKLNTGELFF.

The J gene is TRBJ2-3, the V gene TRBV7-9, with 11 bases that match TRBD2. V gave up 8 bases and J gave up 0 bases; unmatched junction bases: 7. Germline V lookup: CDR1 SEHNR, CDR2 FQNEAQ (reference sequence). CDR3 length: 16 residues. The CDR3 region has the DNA TGTGCCAGCCGCGACGGGACTAGCGGTAGCACAGATACGCAGTATTTT. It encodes CASRDGTSGSTDTQYF.

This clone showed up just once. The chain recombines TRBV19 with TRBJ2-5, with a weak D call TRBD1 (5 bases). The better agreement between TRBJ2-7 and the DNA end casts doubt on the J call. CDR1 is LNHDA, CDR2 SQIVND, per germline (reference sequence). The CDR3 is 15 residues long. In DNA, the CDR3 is TGTGCCAGTAGTATTGCCCAGGGTGGCTCCTACGAGCAGTACTTC. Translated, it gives CASSIAQGGSYEQYF.

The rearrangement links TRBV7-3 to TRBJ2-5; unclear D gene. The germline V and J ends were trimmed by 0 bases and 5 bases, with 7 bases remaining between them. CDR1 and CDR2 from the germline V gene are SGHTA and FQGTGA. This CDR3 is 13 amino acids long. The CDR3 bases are TGTGCCAGCAGCTTAACGTGGCGGGAGACCCAGTACTTC. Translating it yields CASSLTWRETQYF.

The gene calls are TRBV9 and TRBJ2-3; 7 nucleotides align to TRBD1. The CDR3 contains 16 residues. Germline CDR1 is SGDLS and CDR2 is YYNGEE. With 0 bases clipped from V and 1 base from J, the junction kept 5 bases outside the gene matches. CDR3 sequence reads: CASSVEGAWGTDTQYF. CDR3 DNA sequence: TGTGCCAGCAGCGTAGAGGGGGCGTGGGGCACAGATACGCAGTATTTT.

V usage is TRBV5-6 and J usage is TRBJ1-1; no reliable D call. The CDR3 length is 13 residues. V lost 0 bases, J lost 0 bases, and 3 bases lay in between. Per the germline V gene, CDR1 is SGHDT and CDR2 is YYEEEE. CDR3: CASSLGVNTEAFF. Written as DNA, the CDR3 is TGTGCCAGCAGCTTGGGCGTGAACACTGAAGCTTTCTTT.

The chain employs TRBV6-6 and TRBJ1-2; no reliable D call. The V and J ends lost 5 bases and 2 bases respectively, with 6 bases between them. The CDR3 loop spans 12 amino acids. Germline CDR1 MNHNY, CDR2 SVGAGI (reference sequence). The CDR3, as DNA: TGTGCCAGCAGTAGACTGAACTATGGCTACACCTTC. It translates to CASSRLNYGYTF.

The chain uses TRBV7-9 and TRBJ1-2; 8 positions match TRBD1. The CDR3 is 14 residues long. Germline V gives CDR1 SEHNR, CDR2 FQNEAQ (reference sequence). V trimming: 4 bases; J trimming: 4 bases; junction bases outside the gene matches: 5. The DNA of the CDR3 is TGTGCCAGCAGCTCCACAGGGGGAGGCTATGGCTACACCTTC. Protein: CASSSTGGGYGYTF.

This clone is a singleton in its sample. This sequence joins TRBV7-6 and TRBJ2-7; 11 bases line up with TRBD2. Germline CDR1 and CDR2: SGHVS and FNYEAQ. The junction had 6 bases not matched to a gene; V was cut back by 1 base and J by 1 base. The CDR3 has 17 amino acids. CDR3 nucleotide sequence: TGTGCCAGCAGCTTAGAAAGCCTAGCGGGAGGATCCTACGAGCAGTACTTC. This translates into CASSLESLAGGSYEQYF.

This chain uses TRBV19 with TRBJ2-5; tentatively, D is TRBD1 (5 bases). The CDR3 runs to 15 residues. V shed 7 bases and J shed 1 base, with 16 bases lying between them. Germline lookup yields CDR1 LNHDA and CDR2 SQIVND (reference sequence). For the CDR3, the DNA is TGTGCCAGTAACATCCGTGGCAGGGCCCAAGAGACCCAGTACTTC. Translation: CASNIRGRAQETQYF.

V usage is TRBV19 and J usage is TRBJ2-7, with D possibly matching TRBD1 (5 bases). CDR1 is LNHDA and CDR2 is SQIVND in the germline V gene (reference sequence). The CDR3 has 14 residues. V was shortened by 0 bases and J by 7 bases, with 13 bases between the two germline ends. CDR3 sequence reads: CASSIEPGLGEQYF. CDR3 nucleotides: TGTGCCAGTAGTATAGAGCCAGGGCTGGGAGAGCAGTACTTC. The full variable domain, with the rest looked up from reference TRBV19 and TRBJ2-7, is DGGITQSPKYLFRKEGQNVTLSCEQNLNHDAMYWYRQDPGQGLRLIYYSQIVNDFQKGDIAEGYSVSREKKESFPLTVTSAQKNPTAFYLCASSIEPGLGEQYFGPGTRLTVT.

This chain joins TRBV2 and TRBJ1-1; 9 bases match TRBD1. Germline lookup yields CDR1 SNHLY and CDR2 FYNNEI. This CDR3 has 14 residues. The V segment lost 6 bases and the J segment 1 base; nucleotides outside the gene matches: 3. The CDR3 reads CASRQTGGNTEAFF. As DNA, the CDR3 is TGTGCCAGCAGGCAGACAGGGGGGAACACTGAAGCTTTCTTT. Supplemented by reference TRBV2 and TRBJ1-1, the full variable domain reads EPEVTQTPSHQVTQMGQEVILRCVPISNHLYFYWYRQILGQKVEFLVSFYNNEISEKSEIFDDQFSVERPDGSNFTLKIRSTKLEDSAMYFCASRQTGGNTEAFFGQGTRLTVV.

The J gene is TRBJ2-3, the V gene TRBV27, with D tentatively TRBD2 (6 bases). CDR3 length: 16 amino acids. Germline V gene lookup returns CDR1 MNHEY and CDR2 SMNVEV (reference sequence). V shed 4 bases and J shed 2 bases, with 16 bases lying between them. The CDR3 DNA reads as TGTGCCAGCAGTTCCGCCGCCGGAGGGCTCACAGATACGCAGTATTTT. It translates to CASSSAAGGLTDTQYF.

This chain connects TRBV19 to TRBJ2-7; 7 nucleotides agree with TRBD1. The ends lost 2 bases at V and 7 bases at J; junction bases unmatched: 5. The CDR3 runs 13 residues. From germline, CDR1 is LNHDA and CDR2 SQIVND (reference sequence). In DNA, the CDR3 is TGTGCCAGTAGTATACAGGGGGTACGGGAGCAGTACTTC. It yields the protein CASSIQGVREQYF.